The clone carrying this T cell receptor (beta chain) was detected ten times or more. The data belong to a study of blood T cells in healthy people across ages. Each of the donors had roughly 9.7 milliliters of peripheral blood drawn into EDTA-treated Vacutainer tubes. The CDR3 length is 15 residues. V lost 0 bases to trimming and J lost 5 bases, with 13 bases between them. Germline V gene lookup returns CDR1 ENHRY and CDR2 SYGVKD. Primed by a sample-barcoded 5' primer and a J-beta primer mix, a second PCR proceeded for roughly 6 to 12 cycles. Every molecule of cDNA carried a tag from a template-switch adaptor with 12 random nucleotides. TCRdb reprocessed the 5' RACE reads with MiXCR, giving one entry per CDR3 protein. The sample carries hundreds of thousands of distinct CDR3 sequences, around 31% recorded once.

V usage is TRBV10-3 and J usage is TRBJ1-1; no definite D call. Sequences were obtained from blood. This receptor was identified in a woman older than 75 in good health. CDR3: CAISESSGQWTEAFF. The CDR3 coding sequence is TGTGCCATCAGTGAGTCTAGCGGCCAGTGGACTGAAGCTTTCTTT.